This is a list of T cell receptor beta chains from one sample in a study of T-cell memory formation after mild COVID-19. TCRdb re-called the 5' RACE reads with MiXCR, one entry per CDR3 protein. In the table there are about 470,000 distinct CDR3 sequences, nearly 25% of which are singletons. The sample consisted of PBMCs or a T cell subset sorted from them (not recorded which). These receptors were collected from an adult woman who had mild COVID-19 (a few samples of this study predate the infection). Cell type and time point are not known. The CDR3 runs from the conserved cysteine through the conserved F or W. D genes are given only for firm matches. The listing skips clone size in some rows; elsewhere it reads once, few, many or a size class.

j_call	clone_size	d_call	v_call	cdr3_nt	cdr3_aa
TRBJ2-2	many	TRBD2	TRBV18	TGTGCCAGCTCACCACTCAGCGGGGATGACACCGGGGAGCTGTTTTTT	CASSPLSGDDTGELFF
TRBJ2-1	-	-	TRBV5-1	TGCGCCAGCAGCTCCGCCCACTCCTACAATGAGCAGTTCTTC	CASSSAHSYNEQFF
TRBJ2-1	many	TRBD2	TRBV20-1	TGCAGTGCTTACCTTGCGGGGGAAGGCTACAATGAGCAGTTCTTC	CSAYLAGEGYNEQFF
TRBJ2-4	-	TRBD2	TRBV7-2	TGTGCCAGCAGCCCATTCCGGGGGGGCAACATTCAGTACTTC	CASSPFRGGNIQYF
TRBJ2-1	-	TRBD2	TRBV20-1	TGCAGTGCTAGAATGGTGGGCGGGGGCAATGAGCAGTTCTTC	CSARMVGGGNEQFF
TRBJ2-7	few	TRBD1	TRBV20-1	TGCAGTGCTACAACAGGGGGCTTCTACGAGCAGTACTTC	CSATTGGFYEQYF
TRBJ2-1	few	-	TRBV5-5	TGTGCCAGCAGCTTGTCTGTGGGCAGGTATGAGCAGTTCTTC	CASSLSVGRYEQFF
TRBJ2-7	many	TRBD1	TRBV18	TGTGCCAGCTCACCACCGAGCAGGGGGACCTACGAGCAGTACTTC	CASSPPSRGTYEQYF
TRBJ1-1	-	-	TRBV24-1	TGTGCCACCGGATCGGACAGTGGGACTGAAGCTTTCTTT	CATGSDSGTEAFF
TRBJ2-5	few	-	TRBV29-1	TGCAGCGTTGAAGATCGGCTTTTCGGGGCAGTACAAGAGACCCAGTACTTC	CSVEDRLFGAVQETQYF
TRBJ1-1	few	TRBD1	TRBV6-6	TGTGCCAGCAGTTCAGGGGGCGCGGGCACTGAAGCTTTCTTT	CASSSGGAGTEAFF
TRBJ1-2	few	-	TRBV3-1	TGTGCCAGCAGCCAAGGTGGAGCGCGGAACTATGGCTACACCTTC	CASSQGGARNYGYTF
TRBJ1-1	-	-	TRBV5-1	TGCGCCAGCAGCTTGGTACGGGGGTTGACTGAAGCTTTCTTT	CASSLVRGLTEAFF
TRBJ1-1	few	-	TRBV7-6	TGTGCCAGCAGCAAGACAGTGACGAACACTGAAGCTTTCTTT	CASSKTVTNTEAFF
TRBJ2-2	few	-	TRBV7-9	TGTGCCAGCAGCCAGGACAGTCCGAACACCGGGGAGCTGTTTTTT	CASSQDSPNTGELFF
TRBJ2-1	many	TRBD1	TRBV4-2	TGTGCCAGCAGCCCCGGACAGGGTACTTACAATGAGCAGTTCTTC	CASSPGQGTYNEQFF
TRBJ1-2	few	-	TRBV5-1	TGCGCCAGCAGCTTGAACGGGGGAAGTGAAGGCTACACCTTC	CASSLNGGSEGYTF
TRBJ2-5	-	-	TRBV12-3/TRBV12-4	TGTGCCAGCAGTTTAACCGCGTTACAAGAGACCCAGTACTTC	CASSLTALQETQYF
TRBJ2-7	many	TRBD1	TRBV28	TGTGCCAGCAGTTTTACAAACCTGGGACAGCCCTACGAGCAGTACTTC	CASSFTNLGQPYEQYF
TRBJ2-7	-	TRBD1	TRBV12-3/TRBV12-4	TGTGCCAGCAGTCGACAGGGGGCGGTCAGCGAGCAGTACTTC	CASSRQGAVSEQYF
TRBJ1-6	-	TRBD1	TRBV27	TGTGCCAGCAGTGCCGGGACAGGGTTTTCACCCCTCCACTTT	CASSAGTGFSPLHF
TRBJ2-5	-	TRBD2	TRBV12-3/TRBV12-4	TGTGCCAGCAGTTTAATGGCGGGAGCGGGAGAGACCCAGTACTTC	CASSLMAGAGETQYF
TRBJ2-7	-	TRBD1	TRBV9	TGTGCCAGCAGCGTAGGTGGGACAGCACCAACCTACGAGCAGTACTTC	CASSVGGTAPTYEQYF
TRBJ1-1	-	-	TRBV5-4	TGTGCCAGCAGCTTGGGGGCATACACTGAAGCTTTCTTT	CASSLGAYTEAFF
TRBJ2-3	-	TRBD1	TRBV12-3/TRBV12-4	TGTGCCAGCGGCGACAGGGTGGGGCAGTATTTT	CASGDRVGQYF
TRBJ1-5	-	-	TRBV6-5	TGTGCCAGCAGTACAGGGTCCGGTCAGCCCCAGCATTTT	CASSTGSGQPQHF
TRBJ2-2	-	-	TRBV5-1	TGCGCCAGCAGCTTGGAGTTCACCGGGGAGCTGTTTTTT	CASSLEFTGELFF
TRBJ1-1	-	-	TRBV7-6	TGTGCCAGCAGCTTAGCAGACAGTATCACTGAAGCTTTCTTT	CASSLADSITEAFF
TRBJ1-1	few	-	TRBV23-1	TGCGCCAGCAGTAAGACAGGAACCATGAACACTGAAGCTTTCTTT	CASSKTGTMNTEAFF
TRBJ2-1	few	-	TRBV5-6	TGTGCCAGCAGCTCAGGACTCCCTTTTCCATCCTACAATGAGCAGTTCTTC	CASSSGLPFPSYNEQFF
TRBJ2-7	once	TRBD2	TRBV7-8	TGTGCCAGCATACAACTAGCGGGAAGCTCCTACGAGCAGTACTTC	CASIQLAGSSYEQYF
TRBJ2-7	few	-	TRBV20-1	TGCAGTGCTCCCTCTACAGGCTACTCCTACGAGCAGTACTTC	CSAPSTGYSYEQYF
TRBJ1-5	-	-	TRBV12-3/TRBV12-4	TGTGCCAGCACCTTGGGGGGAAATCAGCCCCAGCATTTT	CASTLGGNQPQHF
TRBJ2-7	-	TRBD2	TRBV12-3/TRBV12-4	TGTGCCAGCAGTTTCCTGACTAGCGGGAGACACGAGCAGTACTTC	CASSFLTSGRHEQYF
TRBJ2-3	few	TRBD1	TRBV29-1	TGCAGCGTTGAGTCCCCCTCGCAGGGGGGCACAGATACGCAGTATTTT	CSVESPSQGGTDTQYF
TRBJ1-5	few	-	TRBV10-3	TGTGCCATCAGTGGCCAGGGGAGCAATCAGCCCCAGCATTTT	CAISGQGSNQPQHF
TRBJ2-6	-	-	TRBV5-1	TGCGCCAGCAGCCTATGGACAACTGGGGCCAACGTCCTGACTTTC	CASSLWTTGANVLTF
TRBJ1-2	many	-	TRBV12-3/TRBV12-4	TGTGCCAGCAGTTTACAAGGAGCTGACTATGGCTACACCTTC	CASSLQGADYGYTF
TRBJ1-3	-	-	TRBV11-3	TGTGCCAGCAGCCTGGGACCGAGAAACACCATATATTTT	CASSLGPRNTIYF
TRBJ2-1	few	-	TRBV19	TGTGCCAGTAGTATTTACCGGGGGAGTTACAATGAGCAGTTCTTC	CASSIYRGSYNEQFF
TRBJ2-7	-	TRBD1	TRBV15	TGTGCCACCAGAGACAGGGACAACTCCTACGAGCAGTACTTC	CATRDRDNSYEQYF
TRBJ2-1	few	TRBD2	TRBV2	TGTGCCAGCATAGCTAGCGGGGACAATGAGCAGTTCTTC	CASIASGDNEQFF
TRBJ1-2	-	-	TRBV30	TGTGCCTGGAGTGTTGGCTATGGCTACACCTTC	CAWSVGYGYTF
TRBJ2-3	once	-	TRBV6-1	TGTGCCAGCAGTGAACGGGTCCAGTGGAGTACAGATACGCAGTATTTT	CASSERVQWSTDTQYF